The 11 T cell receptor beta chains in this list originate from one sample, sequenced in a study of cytomegalovirus exposure and HLA in healthy donors. Vbeta (60) and Jbeta (13) primers were used in the PCR. Sequenced by immunoSEQ multiplex PCR; TCRdb stores in-frame clones only, minus some. The data hold about 160,000 clones, with 65% to 80% observed a single time. Specimen: PBMCs. These receptors were taken from a man between 40 and 49 years old in good health and CMV-seronegative.

V and J are TRBV27 and TRBJ2-1, with D tentatively TRBD1 (7 bases). V was trimmed by 7 bases and J by 7 bases, leaving 14 bases between them. Germline CDR1 is MNHEY and CDR2 is SMNVEV (reference sequence). The CDR3 is 13 amino acids. The CDR3: CASIRQGGNEQFF. The CDR3 nucleotides read TGTGCCAGCATCCGTCAGGGGGGAAATGAGCAGTTCTTC.

This clone occurred once. J is TRBJ1-2 and V is TRBV19, with 7 bases that match TRBD1. Germline CDR1 is LNHDA and CDR2 is SQIVND (reference sequence). The junction had 3 bases not matched to a gene; V was cut back by 4 bases and J by 7 bases. There are 12 residues in the CDR3. The CDR3 here is CASSNRDSGYTF. In DNA, the CDR3 is TGTGCCAGTAGTAACCGGGACAGTGGCTACACCTTC.

The chain uses TRBV9 and TRBJ2-3; D might be TRBD2 (5 bases). Germline V gene sequence: CDR1 SGDLS, CDR2 YYNGEE. Trimming removed 4 bases from V and 1 base from J, with 16 bases in between. CDR3 length: 16 amino acids. The chain's CDR3 is CASSTRAAGGTDTQYF. CDR3 coding DNA: TGTGCCAGCAGCACCCGGGCCGCCGGGGGCACAGATACGCAGTATTTT.

The V gene is TRBV27, the J gene TRBJ2-5; 9 positions match TRBD2. Per germline, CDR1 MNHEY and CDR2 SMNVEV (reference sequence). There are 15 residues in the CDR3. The V and J ends lost 5 bases and 5 bases, in that order; junction bases with no gene match: 9. The CDR3 loop is CASSRGGRGFETQYF. DNA of the CDR3: TGTGCCAGCAGTAGGGGCGGGAGGGGGTTTGAGACCCAGTACTTC.

This chain uses TRBV9 with TRBJ2-7, with TRBD2 matching over 13 bases. The V gene's germline CDR1 is SGDLS and CDR2 YYNGEE. V gave up 5 bases and J gave up 5 bases; unmatched junction bases: 7. The CDR3 runs 15 residues. CDR3 region: CASSAKGLAGNEQYF. CDR3 coding DNA: TGTGCCAGCAGTGCAAAGGGACTAGCGGGAAACGAGCAGTACTTC.

The V gene is TRBV28, the J gene TRBJ1-3; TRBD1 aligns across 12 bases. The CDR3 is 15 residues long. Germline assignment: CDR1 MDHEN and CDR2 SYDVKM. After removal of 8 bases from V and 3 bases from J, the junction contained 5 bases not matched to a gene. The CDR3 DNA sequence: TGTGCCAGCCTAGGGGACAGGGGGCTTGGAAACACCATATATTTT. Protein product: CASLGDRGLGNTIYF.

This sequence joins TRBV7-2 and TRBJ2-7, with TRBD2 matching over 8 bases. Germline trimming cut 4 bases from V and 4 bases from J; bases unmatched to any gene: 9. Germline V lookup: CDR1 SGHTA, CDR2 FQGNSA. This CDR3 spans 15 amino acids. The CDR3 sequence: CASSSAVAGIYEQYF. CDR3 coding DNA: TGTGCCAGCAGCTCCGCCGTAGCGGGAATATACGAGCAGTACTTC.

In DNA, the CDR3 is TGTGCCAGCAGTTTGGACAGATCGGGTGGCTACACCTTC. Its protein is CASSLDRSGGYTF. This chain uses TRBV27 with TRBJ1-2, with D perhaps matching TRBD1 (6 bases). The V gene's germline CDR1 is MNHEY and CDR2 SMNVEV (reference sequence). The CDR3 extends over 13 amino acids. Trimming left V 3 bases short and J 7 bases short, with 12 bases between.

In its sample, this clone was seen a few times. Here the CDR3 DNA reads TGTGCCTGGAGTGTAGGGAGAGCCCATGGCTACACCTTC. Translating it yields CAWSVGRAHGYTF. The V gene is TRBV30, the J gene TRBJ1-2; D remains ambiguous. Germline values: CDR1 GTSNPN, CDR2 SVGIG (reference sequence). V lost 0 bases to trimming and J lost 6 bases, with 11 bases between them. The CDR3 is made up of 13 amino acids.

V is TRBV7-2 and J is TRBJ2-3; TRBD2 matches 7 bases. Germline V lookup: CDR1 SGHTA, CDR2 FQGNSA. The CDR3 has 17 residues. V was pared by 0 bases and J by 1 base, with 7 bases of the junction left unmatched. The DNA for the CDR3 is TGTGCCAGCAGCTTAGCGGGAGGGATGGGAGGCACAGATACGCAGTATTTT. Protein product: CASSLAGGMGGTDTQYF.

This rearrangement joins TRBV7-2 to TRBJ2-3; 9 nucleotides agree with TRBD2. This CDR3 contains 17 residues. The J segment lost 6 bases and the V segment lost 0 bases, leaving 10 bases of the junction unmatched. Per germline, CDR1 SGHTA and CDR2 FQGNSA. CDR3 sequence: CASSLAASGAGRDTQYF. Here the CDR3 DNA reads TGTGCCAGCAGCTTAGCGGCTAGCGGGGCAGGTAGGGATACGCAGTATTTT.